Described below is a single T cell receptor beta chain sequence and its context. This clonotype showed up many times. The antigen this receptor binds is unknown. Base qualities are not provided; no much larger clone lies one nucleotide away. These data come from a study of lung T cells in sarcoidosis with Löfgren's syndrome (TCRdb year 2017). Regarding the complete study: Sarcoidosis was described as a granulomatous, mainly pulmonary disease marked by CD4+ T cell accumulation in bronchoalveolar lavage fluid. The repertoire analyses concentrated on Lofgren's syndrome patients.

TCR repertoires were profiled from CD4+ T cells obtained by bronchoalveolar lavage. General conclusions and limits of the study: Multiple Lofgren's syndrome patients were reported to share TRAV12-1 and TRBV2 CDR3 motifs, a finding that suggests public CD4+ TCR repertoires. Compared with control subjects, Lofgren's syndrome patients were reported to have TRAV12-1 and TRBV2 as the most expanded V gene segments. Recognition of a sarcoidosis-associated antigen was only suggested; the antigen itself remained putative and unidentified. When alphabeta pairing was analyzed, TRAV12-1 tended to pair preferentially with TRBV2, and the resulting paired TCRs displayed CDR3 homology.

The instrument was an Illumina MiSeq. Starting from the raw public reads, TCRdb applied fastp trimming at Q25, assembled clones with MiXCR and retained in-frame beta chains. Under each unique CDR3 protein, matching rows form one entry showing the most common genes and DNA. The table for this sample lists roughly 4,000 distinct CDR3 sequences; about 20% of them were counted only once. The ten most abundant clones make up under 10% of the sample. Via the germline V gene, CDR1 is SNHLY and CDR2 FYNNEI. The CDR3 has 13 amino acids, counting the end cysteine and phenylalanine. Just the 39-base CDR3 DNA is kept, in frame starting at base 1. Between the V and J ends, shortened by 6 bases and 0 bases respectively, the junction contains 9 bases.

The clonotype originates from a human donor with sarcoidosis (Löfgren's syndrome or another form), or a control subject (not recorded which). Recombination connected TRBV2 to TRBJ2-7; the D region possibly corresponds to TRBD2 (5 bases align). Sequencing was performed on CD4+ T cells from bronchoalveolar lavage. This receptor has the CDR3 CASRDWTSYEQYF. Read as DNA, the sequence is TGTGCCAGCAGGGACTGGACCTCCTACGAGCAGTACTTC.